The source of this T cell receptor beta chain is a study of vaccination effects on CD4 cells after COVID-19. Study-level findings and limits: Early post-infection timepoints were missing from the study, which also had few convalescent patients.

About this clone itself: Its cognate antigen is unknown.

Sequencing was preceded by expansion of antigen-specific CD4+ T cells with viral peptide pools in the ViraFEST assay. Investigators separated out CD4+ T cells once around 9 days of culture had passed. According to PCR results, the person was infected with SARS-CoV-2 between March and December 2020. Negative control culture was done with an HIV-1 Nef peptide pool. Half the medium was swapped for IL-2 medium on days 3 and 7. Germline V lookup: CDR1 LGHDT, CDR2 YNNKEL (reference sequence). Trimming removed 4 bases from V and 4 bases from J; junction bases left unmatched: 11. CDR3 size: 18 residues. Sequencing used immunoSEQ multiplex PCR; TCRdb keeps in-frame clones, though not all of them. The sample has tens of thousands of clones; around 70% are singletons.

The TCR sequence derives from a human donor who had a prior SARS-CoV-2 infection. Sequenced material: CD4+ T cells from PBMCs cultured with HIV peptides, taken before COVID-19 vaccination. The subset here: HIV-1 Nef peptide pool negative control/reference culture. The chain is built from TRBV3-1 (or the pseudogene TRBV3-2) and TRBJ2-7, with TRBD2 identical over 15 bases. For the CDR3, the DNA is TGTGCCAGCAGCCCTCCCCCGGGACTAGCGGGGGGTTGGTACGAGCAGTACTTC. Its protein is CASSPPPGLAGGWYEQYF.